The 26 T cell receptor beta chains reported below all come from one sample, sequenced in a study of siplizumab effects on memory and regulatory T cells. TCRdb's copy holds only in-frame clones and misses some; the assay was immunoSEQ multiplex PCR. The top ten clones hold 0.73% of a sample with some 100,000 clones, roughly 94% of them seen once. The sequenced sample consisted of Tregs sorted from blood. These receptors all come from a human donor in good health.

The chain combines TRBV28 with TRBJ1-2, with D perhaps matching TRBD1 (6 bases). The V and J ends lost 2 bases and 7 bases respectively, with 11 bases between them. Per the germline V gene, CDR1 is MDHEN and CDR2 is SYDVKM. This CDR3 spans 13 amino acids. The CDR3 DNA follows: TGTGCCAGCAGTTTAGGACAGCCCTCTGGCTACACCTTC. This gives the protein CASSLGQPSGYTF.

The chain has TRBV29-1 and TRBJ2-5, with D hard to call. TRBJ2-7 explains the end of the DNA better; the J call may be wrong. CDR3 length: 12 amino acids. Germline loops: CDR1 SQVTM, CDR2 ANQGSEA. This CDR3 reads CSVEDGPYEQYF. CDR3 in DNA: TGCAGCGTTGAGGACGGTCCCTACGAGCAGTACTTC.

This clone was picked up one time. V is TRBV5-1 and J is TRBJ2-1, with 9 positions matching TRBD2. V shed 5 bases and J 1 base; nucleotides not matched to a gene: 10. The CDR3 sequence is 17 residues long. In germline, CDR1 is SGHRS, CDR2 YFSETQ. The CDR3 bases are TGCGCCAGCAGGTCCGATAGCGGGAGTAGTTCCTACAATGAGCAGTTCTTC. Encoded protein: CASRSDSGSSSYNEQFF. The variable domain in full, with the rest retrieved from reference TRBV5-1 and TRBJ2-1, is KAGVTQTPRYLIKTRGQQVTLSCSPISGHRSVSWYQQTPGQGLQFLFEYFSETQRNKGNFPGRFSGRQFSNSRSEMNVSTLELGDSALYLCASRSDSGSSSYNEQFFGPGTRLTVL.

The CDR3 bases are TGTGCCAGCAGTTTCAGGGTCGGCGAGCAGTACTTC. Protein: CASSFRVGEQYF. The chain carries TRBV27 and TRBJ2-7; a possible D gene is TRBD1 (5 bases). The germline V gene has CDR1 MNHEY and CDR2 SMNVEV (reference sequence). The CDR3 runs 12 residues. V lost 3 bases and J 6 bases, leaving 9 bases between the germline ends.

The CDR3 bases are TGTGCCAGCAGCCCTAAAACAGGGTCCTGGCTGAGGTTGACCACTGAAGCTTTCTTT. Amino acid sequence: CASSPKTGSWLRLTTEAFF. J is TRBJ1-1 and V is TRBV14; D possibly corresponds to TRBD1 (6 bases). This CDR3 is 19 amino acids long. V was trimmed by 4 bases and J by 4 bases, leaving 28 bases between them. Germline V gene sequence: CDR1 SGHDN, CDR2 FVKESK. The full variable domain, rest sourced from reference TRBV14 and TRBJ1-1, is EAGVTQFPSHSVIEKGQTVTLRCDPISGHDNLYWYRRVMGKEIKFLLHFVKESKQDESGMPNNRFLAERTGGTYSTLKVQPAELEDSGVYFCASSPKTGSWLRLTTEAFFGQGTRLTVV.

V gene TRBV7-9 combines with J gene TRBJ2-1; a possible D gene is TRBD1 (6 bases). Trimming removed 9 bases at V and 8 bases at J, with 23 bases between. The CDR3 length is 15 residues. Germline lookup yields CDR1 SEHNR and CDR2 FQNEAQ (reference sequence). In DNA form, the CDR3 reads TGTGCCAGTATCAGGGCCGGGACACCAGTTTATGAGCAGTTCTTC. Translation: CASIRAGTPVYEQFF.

This rearrangement joins TRBV28 to TRBJ1-1; 7 nucleotides match TRBD1. This CDR3 is 17 amino acids long. The V gene end was trimmed by 3 bases and the J gene end by 3 bases; junction bases not matched to a gene: 13. Germline V gene sequence: CDR1 MDHEN, CDR2 SYDVKM. The CDR3 protein is CASSLTQLQGSDTEAFF. As DNA, the CDR3 is TGTGCCAGCAGTTTGACCCAACTACAGGGGTCGGACACTGAAGCTTTCTTT.

The J gene is TRBJ1-5, the V gene TRBV6-6, with D unclear. This CDR3 contains 13 residues. Looked up from germline, CDR1 is MNHNY and CDR2 is SVGAGI (reference sequence). Between the trimmed V and J ends, which lost 6 bases and 0 bases, there was a span of 6 bases. CDR3 in amino acids: CASSRNSNQPQHF. DNA for the CDR3: TGTGCCAGCAGCAGGAATAGCAATCAGCCCCAGCATTTT.

V gene TRBV28 combines with J gene TRBJ2-3; 9 nucleotides match TRBD2. CDR1 MDHEN and CDR2 SYDVKM come from the germline V gene. The V and J ends lost 1 base and 2 bases, in that order; junction bases with no gene match: 7. The CDR3 has 17 amino acids. The CDR3 loop reads CASSLLWREGPTDTQYF. Here the CDR3 DNA reads TGTGCCAGCAGTTTATTATGGCGGGAGGGTCCCACAGATACGCAGTATTTT.

This chain links TRBV5-1 with TRBJ2-7; 7 positions match TRBD1. Germline V gene data show CDR1 as SGHRS and CDR2 as YFSETQ. This CDR3 spans 15 amino acids. The V segment lost 2 bases and the J segment 5 bases; nucleotides outside the gene matches: 10. CDR3: CASSFGDSTIDEQYF. DNA for the CDR3: TGCGCCAGCAGCTTCGGGGACAGCACAATTGACGAGCAGTACTTC.

The chain couples TRBV23-1 to TRBJ2-7, with 9 bases fitting TRBD1. TRBV23-1 is designated an ORF whose function remains uncertain. After removal of 3 bases from V and 3 bases from J, the junction contained 9 bases not matched to a gene. CDR3 length: 16 amino acids. CDR3 in amino acids: CASSHHRDRAFYEQYF. The CDR3 nucleotides read TGCGCCAGCAGTCACCACCGGGACAGGGCCTTCTACGAGCAGTACTTC.

The chain carries TRBV5-1 and TRBJ2-1, with 8 bases that match TRBD2. The germline CDR1 and CDR2 sequences are SGHRS and YFSETQ. V trimming: 7 bases; J trimming: 2 bases; junction bases outside the gene matches: 5. The CDR3 sequence is 14 residues long. The CDR3 nucleotides read TGCGCCAGCTCCCGGGAGGGAGCCTACAATGAGCAGTTCTTC. Its translation: CASSREGAYNEQFF.

The chain uses TRBV7-9 and TRBJ2-7; 11 bases are shared with TRBD2. J gave up 4 bases and V 5 bases, and 7 bases lay outside the gene matches. The germline V gene encodes CDR1 SEHNR and CDR2 FQNEAQ (reference sequence). The CDR3 totals 15 residues. In DNA form, the CDR3 reads TGTGCCAGCAGCCTTCTTAGCGGGAGGGCATACGAGCAGTACTTC. It specifies CASSLLSGRAYEQYF.

This chain links TRBV10-3 with TRBJ2-5, with D unclear. Germline V gene data show CDR1 as ENHRY and CDR2 as SYGVKD. CDR3 length: 13 residues. V was clipped by 4 bases and J by 0 bases, with 6 bases between them. CDR3 bases: TGTGCCATCAGTGCCGACAACCAAGAGACCCAGTACTTC. The encoded protein is CAISADNQETQYF.

The chain carries TRBV29-1 and TRBJ1-3; D gene uncertain. This CDR3 contains 12 residues. V was cut by 5 bases and J by 1 base, with 6 bases left in between. Germline V gene lookup returns CDR1 SQVTM and CDR2 ANQGSEA. The CDR3 bases are TGCAGCGTTAGGAAGTCTGGAAACACCATATATTTT. Its protein is CSVRKSGNTIYF. Variable domain in full (rest from reference TRBV29-1 and TRBJ1-3): SAVISQKPSRDICQRGTSLTIQCQVDSQVTMMFWYRQQPGQSLTLIATANQGSEATYESGFVIDKFPISRPNLTFSTLTVSNMSPEDSSIYLCSVRKSGNTIYFGEGSWLTVV.

The chain joins TRBV6-6 to TRBJ2-7; D perhaps matches TRBD2 (6 bases). Germline CDR1 MNHNY, CDR2 SVGAGI (reference sequence). The CDR3 covers 13 residues. The V end was cut by 5 bases, the J end by 0 bases, with 8 bases between. CDR3 in amino acids: CASSQAGSYEQYF. The CDR3 coding sequence is TGTGCCAGCAGTCAAGCGGGCTCCTACGAGCAGTACTTC.

The chain has TRBV15 and TRBJ1-1; tentative D call: TRBD1 (5 bases). Trimming took off 5 bases at V and 0 bases at J, with 16 bases between the two ends. The CDR3 length is 16 residues. Looked up from germline, CDR1 is LNHNV and CDR2 is YYDKDF (reference sequence). CDR3 residues: CATSGRGRSLNTEAFF. The CDR3 region has the DNA TGTGCCACCAGCGGACGGGGACGTTCTCTGAACACTGAAGCTTTCTTT.

The V gene is TRBV4-1, the J gene TRBJ2-2; D is unclear. V was clipped by 0 bases and J by 7 bases, with 3 bases between them. CDR1 MGHRA and CDR2 YSYEKL come from the germline V gene. The CDR3 is 12 residues long. In DNA, the CDR3 is TGCGCCAGCAGCCAAGAATTCGGGGAGCTGTTTTTT. As protein: CASSQEFGELFF.

The sample holds one count of this clone. The V and J genes are TRBV6-5 and TRBJ2-1; D uncertain. From germline, CDR1 is MNHEY and CDR2 SVGAGI. The CDR3 is made up of 11 amino acids. With 7 bases removed from V and 0 bases from J, the gap between germline ends came to 1 base. CDR3 in amino acids: CASTSYNEQFF. The CDR3 coding sequence is TGTGCCAGCACCTCCTACAATGAGCAGTTCTTC.

V and J are TRBV28 and TRBJ2-2; possibly TRBD1 for D (5 bases). The CDR3 has 16 amino acids. The germline V and J ends were trimmed by 5 bases and 0 bases, with 13 bases remaining between them. Looked up from germline, CDR1 is MDHEN and CDR2 is SYDVKM. DNA of the CDR3: TGTGCCAGCAGTCCAGCCGACAGCTCGAACACCGGGGAGCTGTTTTTT. This sequence encodes CASSPADSSNTGELFF.

V is TRBV9 and J is TRBJ2-2; maybe TRBD1 (7 bases). The V end lost 4 bases, the J end lost 6 bases, and 16 bases lay between the germline ends. This CDR3 has 15 amino acids. From germline, CDR1 is SGDLS and CDR2 YYNGEE. CDR3 loop: CASSPRRGRAGELFF. The CDR3 DNA reads TGTGCCAGCAGCCCCCGGAGGGGGCGGGCCGGGGAGCTGTTTTTT.

This rearrangement joins TRBV7-2 to TRBJ1-5, with no clear D. The germline V gene has CDR1 SGHTA and CDR2 FQGNSA. V lost 7 bases and J lost 9, with 13 bases in between. The CDR3 runs to 12 residues. CDR3 sequence reads: CASTNPGRPQHF. For the CDR3, the DNA is TGTGCCAGCACCAACCCCGGTCGGCCCCAGCATTTT.

This clone was recorded only once. The V gene is TRBV5-1, the J gene TRBJ2-4; TRBD1 is a possible D gene (6 bases). V lost 0 bases and J 0 bases, leaving 7 bases between the germline ends. This CDR3 spans 15 amino acids. Germline-derived CDR1 and CDR2 are SGHRS and YFSETQ. The CDR3 region is CASSLEGVAKNIQYF. CDR3 nucleotide sequence: TGCGCCAGCAGCTTGGAGGGGGTAGCCAAAAACATTCAGTACTTC.

The chain joins TRBV7-6 to TRBJ2-2; 10 positions match TRBD2. The CDR3 sequence is 18 residues long. Germline V lookup: CDR1 SGHVS, CDR2 FNYEAQ. V lost 2 bases to trimming and J lost 6 bases; unmatched junction nucleotides: 12. CDR3 nucleotide sequence: TGTGCCAGCAGCTTAATAGGGATAGCGGGAGGCGCGCCCGGGGAGCTGTTTTTT. Translation: CASSLIGIAGGAPGELFF.

The rearrangement links TRBV19 to TRBJ2-3, with D perhaps TRBD2 (5 bases). The CDR3 is made up of 15 amino acids. Trimming pared 1 base from V and 2 bases from J, leaving 10 bases between. From germline, CDR1 is LNHDA and CDR2 SQIVND (reference sequence). This CDR3 reads CASSIGRLNTDTQYF. CDR3 DNA: TGTGCCAGTAGTATAGGTAGACTAAACACAGATACGCAGTATTTT.

The chain recombines TRBV19 with TRBJ1-3, with 7 nucleotides matching TRBD1. The CDR3 has 14 residues. Looked up from germline, CDR1 is LNHDA and CDR2 is SQIVND (reference sequence). Losses at the gene ends were 7 bases for V and 4 bases for J; bases not matched to a gene: 7. The CDR3 protein is CASTAQGTGNTIYF. As DNA, the CDR3 is TGTGCCAGTACCGCACAGGGGACAGGAAACACCATATATTTT.